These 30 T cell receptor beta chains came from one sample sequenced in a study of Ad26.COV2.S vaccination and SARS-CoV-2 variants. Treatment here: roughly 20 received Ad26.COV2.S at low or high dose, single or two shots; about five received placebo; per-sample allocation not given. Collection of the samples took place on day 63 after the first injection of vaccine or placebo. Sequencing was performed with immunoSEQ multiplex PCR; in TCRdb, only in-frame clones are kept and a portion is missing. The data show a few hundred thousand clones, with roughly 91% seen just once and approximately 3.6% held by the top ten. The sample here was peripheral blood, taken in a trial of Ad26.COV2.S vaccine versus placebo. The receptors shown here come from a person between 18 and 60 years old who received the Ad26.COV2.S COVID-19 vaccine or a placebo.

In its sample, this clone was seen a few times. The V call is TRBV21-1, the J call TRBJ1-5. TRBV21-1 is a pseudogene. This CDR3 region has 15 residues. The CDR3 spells CASARNPRGNQPQHF. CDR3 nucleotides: TGTGCCAGCGCTCGGAACCCGAGGGGCAATCAGCCCCAGCATTTT.

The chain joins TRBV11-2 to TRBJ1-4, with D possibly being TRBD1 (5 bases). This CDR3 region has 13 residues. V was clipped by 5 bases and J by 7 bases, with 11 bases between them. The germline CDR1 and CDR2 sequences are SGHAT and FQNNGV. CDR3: CASSKGTVEKLFF. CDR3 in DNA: TGTGCCAGCAGCAAAGGGACGGTTGAAAAACTGTTTTTT.

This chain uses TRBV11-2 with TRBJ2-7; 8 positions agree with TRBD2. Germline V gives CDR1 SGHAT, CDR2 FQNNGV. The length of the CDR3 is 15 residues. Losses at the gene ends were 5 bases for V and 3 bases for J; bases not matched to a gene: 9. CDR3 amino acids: CASSTHKLAVYEQYF. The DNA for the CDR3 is TGTGCCAGCAGCACCCATAAACTAGCGGTCTACGAGCAGTACTTC.

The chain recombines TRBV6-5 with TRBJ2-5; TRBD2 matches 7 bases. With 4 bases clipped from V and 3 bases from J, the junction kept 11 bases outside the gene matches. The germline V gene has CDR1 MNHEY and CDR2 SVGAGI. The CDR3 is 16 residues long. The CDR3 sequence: CASSLRLGAGEETQYF. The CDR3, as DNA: TGTGCCAGCAGTTTACGATTAGGGGCGGGGGAAGAGACCCAGTACTTC.

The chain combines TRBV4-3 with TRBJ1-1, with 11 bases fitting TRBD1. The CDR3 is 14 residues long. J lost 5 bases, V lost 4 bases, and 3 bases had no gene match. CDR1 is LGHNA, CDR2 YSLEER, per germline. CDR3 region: CASSRGTGGTEAFF. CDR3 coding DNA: TGCGCCAGCAGCCGTGGGACAGGGGGTACTGAAGCTTTCTTT.

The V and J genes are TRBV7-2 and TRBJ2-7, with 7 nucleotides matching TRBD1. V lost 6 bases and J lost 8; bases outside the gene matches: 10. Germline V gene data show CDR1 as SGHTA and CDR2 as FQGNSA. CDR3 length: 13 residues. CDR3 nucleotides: TGTGCCAGCAGGGAAGCGGTAGGGGGCCAGCAGTACTTC. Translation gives CASREAVGGQQYF. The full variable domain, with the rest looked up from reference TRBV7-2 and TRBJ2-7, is GAGVSQSPSNKVTEKGKDVELRCDPISGHTALYWYRQSLGQGLEFLIYFQGNSAPDKSGLPSDRFSAERTGGSVSTLTIQRTQQEDSAVYLCASREAVGGQQYFGPGTRLTVT.

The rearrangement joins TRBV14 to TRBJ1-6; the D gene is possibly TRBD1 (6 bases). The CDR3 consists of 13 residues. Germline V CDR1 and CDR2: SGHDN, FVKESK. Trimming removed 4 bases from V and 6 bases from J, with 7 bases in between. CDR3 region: CASSLDSNSPLHF. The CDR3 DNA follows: TGTGCCAGCAGCCTGGACAGTAATTCACCCCTCCACTTT.

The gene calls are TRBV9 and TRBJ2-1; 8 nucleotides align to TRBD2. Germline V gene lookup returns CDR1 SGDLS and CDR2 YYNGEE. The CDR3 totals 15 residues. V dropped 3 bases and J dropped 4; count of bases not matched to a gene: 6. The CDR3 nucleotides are TGTGCCAGCAGCGCGACGGGGGGGCAGTACAATGAGCAGTTCTTC. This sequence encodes CASSATGGQYNEQFF. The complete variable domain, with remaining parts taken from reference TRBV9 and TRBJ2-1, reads DSGVTQTPKHLITATGQRVTLRCSPRSGDLSVYWYQQSLDQGLQFLIQYYNGEERAKGNILERFSAQQFPDLHSELNLSSLELGDSALYFCASSATGGQYNEQFFGPGTRLTVL.

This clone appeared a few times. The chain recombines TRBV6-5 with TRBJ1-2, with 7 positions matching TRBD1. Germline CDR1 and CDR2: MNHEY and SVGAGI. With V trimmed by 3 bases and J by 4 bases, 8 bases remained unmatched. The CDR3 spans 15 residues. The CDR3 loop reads CASSYSVDRAYGYTF. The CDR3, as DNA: TGTGCCAGCAGTTATTCGGTTGACAGGGCCTATGGCTACACCTTC.

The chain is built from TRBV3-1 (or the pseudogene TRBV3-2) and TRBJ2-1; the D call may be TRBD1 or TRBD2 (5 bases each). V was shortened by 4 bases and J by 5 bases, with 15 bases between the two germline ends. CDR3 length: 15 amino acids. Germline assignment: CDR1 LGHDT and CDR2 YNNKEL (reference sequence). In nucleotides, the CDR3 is TGTGCCAGCAGCCTCGGGGCCCCCGGCCACAATGAGCAGTTCTTC. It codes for CASSLGAPGHNEQFF.

The CDR3 protein is CASSPTGSGGYTF. The CDR3 bases are TGTGCCAGCTCACCAACAGGGTCGGGAGGCTACACCTTC. This chain uses TRBV18 with TRBJ1-2, with a weak D call TRBD1 (6 bases). This CDR3 comprises 13 residues. V was pared by 2 bases and J by 8 bases, with 12 bases between. CDR1 is KGHSH and CDR2 is LQKENI in the germline V gene.

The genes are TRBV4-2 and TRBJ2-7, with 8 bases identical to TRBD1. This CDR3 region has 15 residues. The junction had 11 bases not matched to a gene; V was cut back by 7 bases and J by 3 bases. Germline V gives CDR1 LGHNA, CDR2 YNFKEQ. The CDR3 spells CASKPSTGEHYEQYF. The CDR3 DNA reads TGTGCCAGCAAGCCATCGACAGGGGAACACTACGAGCAGTACTTC.

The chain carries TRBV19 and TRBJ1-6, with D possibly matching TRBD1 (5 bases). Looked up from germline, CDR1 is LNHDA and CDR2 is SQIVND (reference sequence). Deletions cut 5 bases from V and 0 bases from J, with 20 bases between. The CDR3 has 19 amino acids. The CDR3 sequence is CASSPHRGEGSSYNSPLHF. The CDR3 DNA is TGTGCCAGTAGTCCCCACCGAGGAGAGGGGAGCTCCTATAATTCACCCCTCCACTTT.

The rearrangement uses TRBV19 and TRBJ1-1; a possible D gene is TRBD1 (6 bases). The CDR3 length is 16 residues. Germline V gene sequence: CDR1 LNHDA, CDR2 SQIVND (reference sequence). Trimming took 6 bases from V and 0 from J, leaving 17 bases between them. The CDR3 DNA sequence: TGTGCCAGTAGGCAACCCGCGGGACATCTGAACACTGAAGCTTTCTTT. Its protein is CASRQPAGHLNTEAFF.

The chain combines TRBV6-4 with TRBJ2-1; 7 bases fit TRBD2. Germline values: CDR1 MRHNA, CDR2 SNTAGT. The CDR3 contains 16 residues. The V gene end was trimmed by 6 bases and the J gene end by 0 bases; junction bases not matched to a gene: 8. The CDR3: CASSDAIAGSYNEQFF. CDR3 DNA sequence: TGTGCCAGCAGCGATGCTATAGCGGGCTCCTACAATGAGCAGTTCTTC.

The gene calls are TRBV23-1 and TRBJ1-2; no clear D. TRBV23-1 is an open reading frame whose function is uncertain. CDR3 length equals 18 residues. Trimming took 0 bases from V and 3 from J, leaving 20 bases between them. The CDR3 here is CASSQSGGMALLDYGYTF. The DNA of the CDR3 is TGCGCCAGCAGTCAATCGGGAGGGATGGCCCTCTTAGACTATGGCTACACCTTC.

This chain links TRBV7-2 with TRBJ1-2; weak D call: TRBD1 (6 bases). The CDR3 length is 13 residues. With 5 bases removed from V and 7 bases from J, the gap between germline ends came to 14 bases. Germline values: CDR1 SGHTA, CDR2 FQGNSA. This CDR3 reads CASSPEGVGGYTF. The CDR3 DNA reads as TGTGCCAGCAGCCCCGAGGGGGTGGGTGGCTACACCTTC.

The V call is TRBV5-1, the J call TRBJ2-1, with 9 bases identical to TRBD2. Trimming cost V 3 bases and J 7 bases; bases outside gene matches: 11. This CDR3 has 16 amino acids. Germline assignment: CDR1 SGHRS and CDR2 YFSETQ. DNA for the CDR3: TGCGCCAGCAGCTCCTTAACGGACAGCGGGGGGAATGAGCAGTTCTTC. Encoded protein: CASSSLTDSGGNEQFF.

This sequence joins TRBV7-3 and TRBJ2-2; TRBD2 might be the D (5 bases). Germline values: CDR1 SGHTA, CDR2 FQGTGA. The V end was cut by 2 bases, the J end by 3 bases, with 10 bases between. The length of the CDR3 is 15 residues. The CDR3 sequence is CASSLARGYTGELFF. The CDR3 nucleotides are TGTGCCAGCAGCTTAGCTCGGGGTTACACCGGGGAGCTGTTTTTT.

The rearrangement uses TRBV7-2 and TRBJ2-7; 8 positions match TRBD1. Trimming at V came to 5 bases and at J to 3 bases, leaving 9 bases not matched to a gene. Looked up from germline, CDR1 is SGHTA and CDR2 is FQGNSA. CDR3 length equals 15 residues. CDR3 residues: CASSPGTGFYYEQYF. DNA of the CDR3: TGTGCCAGCAGCCCGGGGACAGGTTTTTACTACGAGCAGTACTTC.

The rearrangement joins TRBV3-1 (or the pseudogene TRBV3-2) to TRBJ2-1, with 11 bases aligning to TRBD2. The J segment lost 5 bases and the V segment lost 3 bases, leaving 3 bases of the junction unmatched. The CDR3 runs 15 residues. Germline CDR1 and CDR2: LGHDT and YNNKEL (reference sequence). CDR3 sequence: CASSQGLAENNEQFF. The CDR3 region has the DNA TGTGCCAGCAGCCAGGGACTAGCGGAAAACAATGAGCAGTTCTTC.

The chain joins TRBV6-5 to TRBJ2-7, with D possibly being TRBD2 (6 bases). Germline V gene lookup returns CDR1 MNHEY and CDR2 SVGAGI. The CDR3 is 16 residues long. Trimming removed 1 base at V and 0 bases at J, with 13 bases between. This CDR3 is CASSYLGGINSYEQYF. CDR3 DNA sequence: TGTGCCAGCAGTTACTTGGGGGGAATTAACTCCTACGAGCAGTACTTC.

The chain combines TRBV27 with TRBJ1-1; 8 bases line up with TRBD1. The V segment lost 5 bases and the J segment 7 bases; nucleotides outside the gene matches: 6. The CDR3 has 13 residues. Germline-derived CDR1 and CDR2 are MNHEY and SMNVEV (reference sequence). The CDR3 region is CASSLRGRSEAFF. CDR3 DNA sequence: TGTGCCAGCAGTCTCAGGGGGCGAAGTGAAGCTTTCTTT.

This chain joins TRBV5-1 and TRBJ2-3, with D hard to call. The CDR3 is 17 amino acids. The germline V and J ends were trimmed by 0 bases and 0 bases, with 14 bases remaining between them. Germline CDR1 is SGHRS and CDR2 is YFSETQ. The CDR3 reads CASSLDSGRASTDTQYF. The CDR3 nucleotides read TGCGCCAGCAGCTTGGATTCGGGCAGAGCTAGCACAGATACGCAGTATTTT.

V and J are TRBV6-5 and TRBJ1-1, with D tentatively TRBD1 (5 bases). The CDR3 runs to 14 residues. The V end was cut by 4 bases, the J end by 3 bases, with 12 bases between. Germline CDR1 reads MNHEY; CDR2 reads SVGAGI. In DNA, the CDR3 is TGTGCCAGCAGTTCTCAGGGTTGGGACACTGAAGCTTTCTTT. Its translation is CASSSQGWDTEAFF.

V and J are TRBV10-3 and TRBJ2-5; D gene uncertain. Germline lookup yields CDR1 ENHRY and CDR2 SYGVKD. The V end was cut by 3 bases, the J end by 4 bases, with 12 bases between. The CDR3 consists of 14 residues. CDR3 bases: TGTGCCATCAGTGAAGGCAGCTTCGGAGAGACCCAGTACTTC. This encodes CAISEGSFGETQYF.

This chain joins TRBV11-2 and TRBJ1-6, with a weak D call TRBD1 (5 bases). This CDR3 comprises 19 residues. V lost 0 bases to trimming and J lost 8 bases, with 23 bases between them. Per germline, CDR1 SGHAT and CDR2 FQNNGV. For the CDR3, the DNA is TGTGCCAGCAGCTTAGATCGAACAGGCTTACCTACCGCTGATTCACCCCTCCACTTT. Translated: CASSLDRTGLPTADSPLHF.

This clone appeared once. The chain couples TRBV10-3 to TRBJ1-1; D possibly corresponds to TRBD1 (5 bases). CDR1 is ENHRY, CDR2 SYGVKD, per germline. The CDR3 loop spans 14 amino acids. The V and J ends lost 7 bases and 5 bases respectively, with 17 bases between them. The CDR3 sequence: CAIIRAQGLTEAFF. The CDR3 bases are TGTGCCATCATAAGGGCCCAGGGCCTTACTGAAGCTTTCTTT.

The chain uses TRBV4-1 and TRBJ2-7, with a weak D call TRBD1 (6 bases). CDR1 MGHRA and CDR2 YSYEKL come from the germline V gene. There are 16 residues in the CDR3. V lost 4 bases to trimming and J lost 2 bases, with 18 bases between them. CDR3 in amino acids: CASSPSYTGTTYEQYF. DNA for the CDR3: TGCGCCAGCAGCCCGTCCTATACCGGGACAACCTACGAGCAGTACTTC.

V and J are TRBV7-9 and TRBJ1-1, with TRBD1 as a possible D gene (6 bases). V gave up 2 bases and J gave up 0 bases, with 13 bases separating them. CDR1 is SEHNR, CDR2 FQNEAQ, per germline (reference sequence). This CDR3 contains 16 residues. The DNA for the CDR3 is TGTGCCAGCAGCTTAACGCGGGGGCCGTTGAACACTGAAGCTTTCTTT. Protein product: CASSLTRGPLNTEAFF.